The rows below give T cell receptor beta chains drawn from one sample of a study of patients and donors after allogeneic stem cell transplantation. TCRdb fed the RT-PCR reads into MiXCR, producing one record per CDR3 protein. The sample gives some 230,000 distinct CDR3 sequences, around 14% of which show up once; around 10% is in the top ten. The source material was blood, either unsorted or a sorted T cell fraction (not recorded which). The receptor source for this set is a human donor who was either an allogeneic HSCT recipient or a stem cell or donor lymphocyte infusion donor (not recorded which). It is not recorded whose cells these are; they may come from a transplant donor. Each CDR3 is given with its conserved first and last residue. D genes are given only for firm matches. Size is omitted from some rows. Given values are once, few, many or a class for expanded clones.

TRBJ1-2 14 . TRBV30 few TGTGCCTGGAGTTACTTTGGGGCATACTATGGCTACACCTTC CAWSYFGAYYGYTF
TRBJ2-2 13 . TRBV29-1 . TGCAGCGTAACTTTCCCCCCCGGAGGGGAGCTGTTTTTT CSVTFPPGGELFF
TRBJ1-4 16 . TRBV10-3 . TGTGCCATCAGTGAGATGGGGTACGGGACTAATGAAAAACTGTTTTTT CAISEMGYGTNEKLFF
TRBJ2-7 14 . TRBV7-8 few TGTGCCAGCAGCTCCGAAACGCTTTTCTACGAGCAGTACTTC CASSSETLFYEQYF
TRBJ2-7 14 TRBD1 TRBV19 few TGTGCCAGTAGTCCCAGCGGACAGGCTCCTGAGCAGTACTTC CASSPSGQAPEQYF
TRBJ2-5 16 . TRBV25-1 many TGTGCCAGCAGTGATCACCTTGGGGTGGTAGAGGAGACCCAGTACTTC CASSDHLGVVEETQYF
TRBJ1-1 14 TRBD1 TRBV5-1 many TGCGCCAGCAGCTACGACAGGGCCACAACGGAAGCTTTCTTT CASSYDRATTEAFF
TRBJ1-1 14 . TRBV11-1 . TGTGCCAGCAGCCGTATGGGGTACGACACTGAAGCTTTCTTT CASSRMGYDTEAFF
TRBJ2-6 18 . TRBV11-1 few TGTGCCAGCAGCTCCCCAGGGGCCCGGGGGTCTGGGGCCAACGTCCTGACTTTC CASSSPGARGSGANVLTF
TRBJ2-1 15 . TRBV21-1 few TGTGCCAGCAGCAAACTAGGGACTAGTAGCTATGAGCAGTTCTTC CASSKLGTSSYEQFF
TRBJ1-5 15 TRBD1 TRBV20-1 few TGCAGTGCTCCGGACAGGGTTAAGAGCAATCAGCCCCAGCATTTT CSAPDRVKSNQPQHF
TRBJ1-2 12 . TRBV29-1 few TGCAGCGTACCGGCTGTCAACTATGGCTACACCTTC CSVPAVNYGYTF
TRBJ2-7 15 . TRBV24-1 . TGTGCCACCAGTGAGGCCGGTGGGGTACGGAACGAGCAGTACTTC CATSEAGGVRNEQYF
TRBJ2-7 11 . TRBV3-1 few TGTGCCAGCAGCCACTCTGGGGAGCAGTACTTC CASSHSGEQYF
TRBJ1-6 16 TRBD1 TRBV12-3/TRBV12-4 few TGTGCCAGCAGTCCCGGGACAGGGAGTTCCAGTTCACCCCTCCACTTT CASSPGTGSSSSPLHF
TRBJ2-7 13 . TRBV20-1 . TGCAGTGCTAGGAAGGGTCCGGGTTACGAGCAGTACTTC CSARKGPGYEQYF
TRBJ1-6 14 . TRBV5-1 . TGCGCCAGCAGCTTGGCCGGGACACTGTCACCCCTCCACTTT CASSLAGTLSPLHF
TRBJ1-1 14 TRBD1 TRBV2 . TGTGCCAGCAGTGACGACAGGGAGAACACTGAAGCTTTCTTT CASSDDRENTEAFF
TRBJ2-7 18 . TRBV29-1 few TGCAGCGTTTTTGCCGCGGGCTGGTGGGGGGGCGGTAAATACGAGCAGTACTTC CSVFAAGWWGGGKYEQYF
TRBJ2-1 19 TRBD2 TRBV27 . TGTGCCAGCAGTTTATTGACCCCTCTAGCGGGGGGATCCTACAGTGAGCAGTTCTTC CASSLLTPLAGGSYSEQFF
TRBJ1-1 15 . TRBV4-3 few TGCGCCAGCAGCCAACGAAATGGGGGGAACACTGAAGCTTTCTTT CASSQRNGGNTEAFF
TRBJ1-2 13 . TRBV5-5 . TGTGCCAGCAGCTTGGACAGTTTCTATGGCTACACCTTC CASSLDSFYGYTF
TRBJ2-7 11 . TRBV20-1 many TGCAGTCCTACGGGATCCTACGAGCAGTACTTC CSPTGSYEQYF
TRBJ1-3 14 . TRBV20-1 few TGCAGTGCCACAGGGTGGGATTCCGGAAACACCATATATTTT CSATGWDSGNTIYF
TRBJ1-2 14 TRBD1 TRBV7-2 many TGTGCCAGCAGCTTAGTACAGGGGGTCTATGGCTACACCTTC CASSLVQGVYGYTF
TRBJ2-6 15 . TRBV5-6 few TGTGCCAGCGGACCCAGGGTAGCTGGGGCCAACGTCCTGACTTTC CASGPRVAGANVLTF
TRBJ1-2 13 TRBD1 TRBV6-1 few TGTGCCAGCAGTCGGGACAGGGGGCCCGGCTACACCTTC CASSRDRGPGYTF
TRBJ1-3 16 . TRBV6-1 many TGTGCCAGCAGTGAGGGGGGACGGAGCTCTGGAAACACCATATATTTT CASSEGGRSSGNTIYF
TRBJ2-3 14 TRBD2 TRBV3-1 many TGTGCCAGCGGCCTAGCGGGGGACACAGATACGCAGTATTTT CASGLAGDTDTQYF
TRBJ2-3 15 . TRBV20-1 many TGCAGTGCTAGAGTTAGGCTCTGGGGCACAGATACGCAGTATTTT CSARVRLWGTDTQYF
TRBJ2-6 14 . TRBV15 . TGTGCCACCAGCAGAGTTTCCGGGGCCAACGTCCTGACTTTC CATSRVSGANVLTF
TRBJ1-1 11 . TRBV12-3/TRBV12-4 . TGTGCCAGTGGCCCGAGATCTGAAGCTTTCTTT CASGPRSEAFF
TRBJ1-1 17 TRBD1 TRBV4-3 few TGCGCCAGCAGCCAAGATCCCCGGGACAGAAGTCGGACTGAAGCTTTCTTT CASSQDPRDRSRTEAFF
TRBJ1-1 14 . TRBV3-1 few TGTGCCAGCAGCCGGGATTTCATGAACACTGAAGCTTTCTTT CASSRDFMNTEAFF
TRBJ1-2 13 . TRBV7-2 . TGTGCCAGCAGCTTAGGTGGGACATCGGGCTACACCTTC CASSLGGTSGYTF
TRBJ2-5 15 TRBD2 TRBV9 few TGTGCCAGCAGCGTAGGGGGAGGGGTCCAAGAGACCCAGTACTTC CASSVGGGVQETQYF
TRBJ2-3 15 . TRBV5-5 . TGTGCCAGCAGCTTCATGCAGGGGGGGGCAGATACGCAGTATTTT CASSFMQGGADTQYF
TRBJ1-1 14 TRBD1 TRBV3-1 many TGTGCCAGCAGGCGGACAGGGATGAACACTGAAGCTTTCTTT CASRRTGMNTEAFF
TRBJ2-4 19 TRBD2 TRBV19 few TGTGCCAGTAGTACCGGGACTAGCGGAGAGAGACTAGCCAAAAACATTCAGTACTTC CASSTGTSGERLAKNIQYF
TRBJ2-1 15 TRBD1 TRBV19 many TGTGCCAGTAGTCAACCGGGACAGGGGATGAATGAGCAGTTCTTC CASSQPGQGMNEQFF
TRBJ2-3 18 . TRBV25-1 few TGTGCCAGCAGTGAATATGGGGGTGGGCAGAGAAGTGCAGATACGCAGTATTTT CASSEYGGGQRSADTQYF
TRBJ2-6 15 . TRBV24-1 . TGTGCCACCAGTGAGGAGGGGTCTGGGGCCAACGTCCTGACTTTC CATSEEGSGANVLTF
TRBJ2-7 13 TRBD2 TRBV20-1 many TGCAGTGCTTGGCCAGCGGGAGTCGACGAGCAGTACTTC CSAWPAGVDEQYF
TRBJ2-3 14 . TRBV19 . TGTGCCAGTAGCAGACAGGGAGGTTCGGATACGCAGTATTTT CASSRQGGSDTQYF
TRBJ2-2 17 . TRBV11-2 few TGTGCCAGCAGCATCCGAAGACAGGGAGGGTCGACCGGGGAGCTGTTTTTT CASSIRRQGGSTGELFF
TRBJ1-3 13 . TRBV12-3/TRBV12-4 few TGTGCCAGCAGTCGGAGTTGGGGAAACACCATATATTTT CASSRSWGNTIYF
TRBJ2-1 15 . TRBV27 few TGTGCCAGCAGATCCTGGGGGGCTTTTGACAATGAGCAGTTCTTC CASRSWGAFDNEQFF
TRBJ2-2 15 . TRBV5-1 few TGCGCCAGCAGCTTGGCGGTGATGAACACCGGGGAGCTGTTTTTT CASSLAVMNTGELFF
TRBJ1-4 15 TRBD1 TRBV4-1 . TGCGCCAGCAGCCAAGTCGGACAGGGGAATGAAAAACTGTTTTTT CASSQVGQGNEKLFF
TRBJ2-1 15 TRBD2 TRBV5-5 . TGTGCCAGCAGCTTGGACTCTAGCGGGGTTAATGAGCAGTTCTTC CASSLDSSGVNEQFF
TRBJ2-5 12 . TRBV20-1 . TGCAGTGCTACATTCATGGCGGAGACCCAGTACTTC CSATFMAETQYF
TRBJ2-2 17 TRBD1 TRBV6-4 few TGTGCCAGCAGTAAATTCGGGACAGGCGCGAACACCGGGGAGCTGTTTTTT CASSKFGTGANTGELFF
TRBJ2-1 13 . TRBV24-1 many TGTGCCACCAGTGATTTGCAGACGGGTGCCCAGTTCTTC CATSDLQTGAQFF
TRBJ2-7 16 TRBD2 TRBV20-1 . TGCAGTGCTAGAGATGTCCGGCTAGCGGGGGGGCAGGAGCAGTACTTC CSARDVRLAGGQEQYF
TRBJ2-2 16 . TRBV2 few TGTGCCAGCAGGGGAAGGGGGGGACCGAACACCGGGGAGCTGTTTTTT CASRGRGGPNTGELFF
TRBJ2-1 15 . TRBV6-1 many TGTGCCAGCAGTATTAGGGGACTGGCCTACAATGAGCAGTTCTTC CASSIRGLAYNEQFF
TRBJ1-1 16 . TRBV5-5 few TGTGCCAGCAGCTTGGGGCGGAGACAGATGAACACTGAAGCTTTCTTT CASSLGRRQMNTEAFF
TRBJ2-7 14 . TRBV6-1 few TGTGCCAGCAGTGAAGCGGGGGCTTACTACGAGCAGTACTTC CASSEAGAYYEQYF